This TCR beta chain was found in a study of blood T cells in healthy people across ages. Study-wide findings and caveats: TCR beta diversity, measured per million T cells, fell in a roughly linear way with age.

A second PCR of about 7 to 12 cycles used a sample-barcoded 5' primer and a J-beta primer mix. Each cDNA molecule was tagged by a template-switch adaptor that had 12 random nucleotides. TCRdb redid the calling of the 5' RACE reads with MiXCR, one entry per CDR3 protein. The repertoire holds about 800,000 distinct CDR3 sequences, with about half as singletons. The study drew donors from healthy Caucasian individuals in Russia aged about 6 to 95. The CDR3 contains 17 residues. The trim removed 0 bases at V and 2 bases at J, leaving 4 bases unmatched. Germline V gene sequence: CDR1 LGHNA, CDR2 YSLEER. Regarding this clonotype: Antigen unknown.

The chain is built from TRBV4-3 and TRBJ2-3; the match to TRBD2 covers 11 bases. The sequenced material came from blood. This sequence was found in a man older than 75 in good health. In nucleotides, the CDR3 is TGCGCCAGCAGCCAAGACGGGACTAGCGGTTACACAGATACGCAGTATTTT. Amino acids: CASSQDGTSGYTDTQYF.